Below are 2 T cell receptor beta chains sequenced from a single sample in a study of blood T cell repertoires in COVID-19. The data were produced by immunoSEQ multiplex PCR, yet TCRdb's version contains in-frame clones alone and is incomplete. The sample carries just over 95,000 clones, about 86% recorded once. Input material: peripheral blood. The receptors stem from a man between 60 and 70 years old with acute or convalescent COVID-19.

The chain uses TRBV7-2 and TRBJ1-5; TRBD1 matches at 7 bases. Unmatched junction bases numbered 5, after V lost 6 bases and J lost 3 bases. The CDR3 spans 14 residues. Germline CDR1 and CDR2: SGHTA and FQGNSA. The CDR3 reads CASRRQGYNQPQHF. CDR3 coding DNA: TGTGCCAGCAGGCGACAGGGTTACAATCAGCCCCAGCATTTT. The entire variable domain, with the rest obtained from reference TRBV7-2 and TRBJ1-5, is as follows: GAGVSQSPSNKVTEKGKDVELRCDPISGHTALYWYRQSLGQGLEFLIYFQGNSAPDKSGLPSDRFSAERTGGSVSTLTIQRTQQEDSAVYLCASRRQGYNQPQHFGDGTRLSIL.

The V and J genes are TRBV7-3 and TRBJ2-1; 8 nucleotides line up with TRBD2. With 5 bases clipped from V and 0 bases from J, the junction kept 6 bases outside the gene matches. The CDR3 contains 16 residues. CDR1 is SGHTA, CDR2 FQGTGA, per germline. CDR3 region: CASSRSGTSSYNEQFF. In DNA, the CDR3 is TGTGCCAGCAGCCGTTCCGGGACTAGCTCCTACAATGAGCAGTTCTTC.